The T cell receptor (beta chain) described here comes from a study of OX40 agonist ivuxolimab in advanced cancers. CDR1 is SGHNT, CDR2 YENEEA, per germline. Trimming stripped 0 bases from V and 6 bases from J, with 15 bases between. The CDR3 is made up of 15 amino acids. TCRdb's table, derived via immunoSEQ multiplex PCR, lists solely in-frame clones and lacks some. The sample has roughly 29,000 clones, approximately 86% seen once. The genes are TRBV11-3 and TRBJ2-7; D may be TRBD2 (5 bases). Sequences were derived from CD4+ or CD8+ T cells sorted from blood, sampled in a trial of the OX40 agonist ivuxolimab. This receptor was obtained from an adult with an advanced solid tumor such as melanoma, head and neck, liver or kidney cancer. The CDR3 DNA reads TGTGCCAGCAGCTTAGATTTTGAGGGTCCGGGCGAGCAGTACTTC. This codes for CASSLDFEGPGEQYF.